The T cell receptor (beta chain) under discussion was sequenced for a study of blood T cell repertoires in COVID-19. Turning to the study itself: Researchers got acute and convalescent COVID-19 samples from the United States, Italy and Spain. In each case, the material was cDNA or gDNA derived from T cells, B-cell-depleted T cells, or PBMCs.

Data came from immunoSEQ multiplex PCR; TCRdb stores just in-frame clones and leaves some out. The repertoire has 120,000 or so clones, almost 80% of them found once; the top ten carry 15% to 20%. The CDR3 is made up of 13 amino acids. In germline, CDR1 is LNHDA, CDR2 SQIVND (reference sequence). Trimming took off 5 bases at V and 4 bases at J, with 12 bases between the two ends. The TCR comes from an elderly woman with active or convalescent COVID-19. Sequenced material: peripheral blood. The chain uses TRBV19 and TRBJ2-7; maybe TRBD2 (5 bases). The CDR3 is CASSQASRYEQYF. The CDR3 coding sequence is TGTGCCAGTAGTCAGGCTAGCAGATACGAGCAGTACTTC.